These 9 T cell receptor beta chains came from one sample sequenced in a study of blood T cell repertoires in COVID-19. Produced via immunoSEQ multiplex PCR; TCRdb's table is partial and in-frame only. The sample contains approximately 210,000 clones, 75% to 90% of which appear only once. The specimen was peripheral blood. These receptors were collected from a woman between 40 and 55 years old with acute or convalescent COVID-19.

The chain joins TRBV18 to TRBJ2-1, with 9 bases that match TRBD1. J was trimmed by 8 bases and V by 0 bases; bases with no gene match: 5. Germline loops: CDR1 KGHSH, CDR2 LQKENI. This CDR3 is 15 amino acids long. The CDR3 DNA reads TGTGCCAGCTCACCACCGGGACAGGGAAGCCATGAGCAGTTCTTC. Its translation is CASSPPGQGSHEQFF. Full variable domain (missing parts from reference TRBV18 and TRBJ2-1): NAGVMQNPRHLVRRRGQEARLRCSPMKGHSHVYWYRQLPEEGLKFMVYLQKENIIDESGMPKERFSAEFPKEGPSILRIQQVVRGDSAAYFCASSPPGQGSHEQFFGPGTRLTVL.

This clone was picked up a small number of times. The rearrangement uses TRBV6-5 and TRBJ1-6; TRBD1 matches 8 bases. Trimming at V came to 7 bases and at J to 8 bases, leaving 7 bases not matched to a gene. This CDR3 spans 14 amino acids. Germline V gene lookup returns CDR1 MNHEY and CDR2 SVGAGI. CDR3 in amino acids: CASNSRGLDSPLHF. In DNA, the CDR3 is TGTGCCAGCAATTCCAGGGGGCTGGATTCACCCCTCCACTTT.

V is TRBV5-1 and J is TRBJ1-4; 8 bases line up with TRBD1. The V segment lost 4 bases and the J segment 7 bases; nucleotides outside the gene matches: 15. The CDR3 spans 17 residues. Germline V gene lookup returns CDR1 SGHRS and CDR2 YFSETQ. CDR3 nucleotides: TGCGCCAGCAGCACCACAGGGGGAGGGAGGAGAGGTGAAAAACTGTTTTTT. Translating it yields CASSTTGGGRRGEKLFF. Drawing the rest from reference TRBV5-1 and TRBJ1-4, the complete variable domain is KAGVTQTPRYLIKTRGQQVTLSCSPISGHRSVSWYQQTPGQGLQFLFEYFSETQRNKGNFPGRFSGRQFSNSRSEMNVSTLELGDSALYLCASSTTGGGRRGEKLFFGSGTQLSVL.

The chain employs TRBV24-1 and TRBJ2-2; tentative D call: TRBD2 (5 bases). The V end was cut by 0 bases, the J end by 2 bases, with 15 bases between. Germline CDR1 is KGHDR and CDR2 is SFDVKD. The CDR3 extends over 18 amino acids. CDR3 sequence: CATSDLRGRGINTGELFF. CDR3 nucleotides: TGTGCCACCAGTGATTTGAGAGGGCGCGGTATAAACACCGGGGAGCTGTTTTTT.

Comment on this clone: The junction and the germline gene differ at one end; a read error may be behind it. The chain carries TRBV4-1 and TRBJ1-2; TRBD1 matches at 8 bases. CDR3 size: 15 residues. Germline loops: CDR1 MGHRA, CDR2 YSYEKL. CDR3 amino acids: CTSSQEFGTGYGYTF. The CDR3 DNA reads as TGCACCAGCAGCCAAGAGTTCGGGACAGGCTATGGCTACACCTTC.

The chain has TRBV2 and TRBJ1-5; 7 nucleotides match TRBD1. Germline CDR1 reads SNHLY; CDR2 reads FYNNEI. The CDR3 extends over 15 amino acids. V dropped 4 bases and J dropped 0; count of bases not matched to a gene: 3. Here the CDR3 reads CASSAQGDSNQPQHF. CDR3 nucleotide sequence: TGTGCCAGCAGTGCCCAGGGGGATAGCAATCAGCCCCAGCATTTT. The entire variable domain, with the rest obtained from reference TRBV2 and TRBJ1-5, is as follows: EPEVTQTPSHQVTQMGQEVILRCVPISNHLYFYWYRQILGQKVEFLVSFYNNEISEKSEIFDDQFSVERPDGSNFTLKIRSTKLEDSAMYFCASSAQGDSNQPQHFGDGTRLSIL.

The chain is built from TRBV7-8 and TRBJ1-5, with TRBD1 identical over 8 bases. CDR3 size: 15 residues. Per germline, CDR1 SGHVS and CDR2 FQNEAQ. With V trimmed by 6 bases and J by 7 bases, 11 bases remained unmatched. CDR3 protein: CASSSDRVKVQPQHF. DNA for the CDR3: TGTGCCAGCAGTTCGGACAGGGTCAAAGTGCAGCCCCAGCATTTT.

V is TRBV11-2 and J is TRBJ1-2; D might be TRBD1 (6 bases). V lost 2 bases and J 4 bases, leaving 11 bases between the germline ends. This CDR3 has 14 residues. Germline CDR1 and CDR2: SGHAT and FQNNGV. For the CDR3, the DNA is TGTGCCAGCAGCTTACCGGGGGGCAGCTATGGCTACACCTTC. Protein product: CASSLPGGSYGYTF. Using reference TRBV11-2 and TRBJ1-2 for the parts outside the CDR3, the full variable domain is EAGVAQSPRYKIIEKRQSVAFWCNPISGHATLYWYQQILGQGPKLLIQFQNNGVVDDSQLPKDRFSAERLKGVDSTLKIQPAKLEDSAVYLCASSLPGGSYGYTFGSGTRLTVV.

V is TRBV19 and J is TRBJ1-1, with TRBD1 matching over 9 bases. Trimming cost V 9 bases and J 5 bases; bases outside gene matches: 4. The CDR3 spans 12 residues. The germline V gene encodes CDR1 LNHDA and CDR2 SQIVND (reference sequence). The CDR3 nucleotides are TGTGCCAGCACAGGGGGCCGAACTGAAGCTTTCTTT. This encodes CASTGGRTEAFF.